This TCR beta chain was profiled in a study of Graves' ophthalmopathy and Graves' hyperthyroidism. General study points: Blood also carried most expanded thyroid clonotypes exceeding 0.001 frequency.

This clonotype has ten or more counts. Its antigen is not identified. Ophthalmopathy cases showed moderate-to-severe activity, scoring CAS ≥3 and NOSPECS ≥4, with duration under 3 months. CDR1 is ENHRY, CDR2 SYGVKD, per germline. The CDR3 runs to 15 residues. Trimming shortened V by 4 bases and J by 1 base, and 13 bases separated the two germline ends. Amplified TCR beta CDR3 regions were obtained using RNA transcripts as template. An opening RT-PCR round employed HTBI primers and preceded a second-round multiplex PCR. TCRdb itself ran the multiplex PCR reads through MiXCR, one entry per CDR3 protein. Altogether about 700,000 distinct CDR3 sequences are present, more than 40% being singletons, with the ten largest covering more than 2.5%.

The V gene is TRBV10-3, the J gene TRBJ1-1; tentatively, D is TRBD1 (5 bases). This TCR was sampled from an adult man with Graves' ophthalmopathy. Sequencing was done on a sample of peripheral blood. The CDR3 coding sequence is TGTGCCATCAGTGGAAGTTCAGGACAGAACACTGAAGCTTTCTTT. Translation: CAISGSSGQNTEAFF.